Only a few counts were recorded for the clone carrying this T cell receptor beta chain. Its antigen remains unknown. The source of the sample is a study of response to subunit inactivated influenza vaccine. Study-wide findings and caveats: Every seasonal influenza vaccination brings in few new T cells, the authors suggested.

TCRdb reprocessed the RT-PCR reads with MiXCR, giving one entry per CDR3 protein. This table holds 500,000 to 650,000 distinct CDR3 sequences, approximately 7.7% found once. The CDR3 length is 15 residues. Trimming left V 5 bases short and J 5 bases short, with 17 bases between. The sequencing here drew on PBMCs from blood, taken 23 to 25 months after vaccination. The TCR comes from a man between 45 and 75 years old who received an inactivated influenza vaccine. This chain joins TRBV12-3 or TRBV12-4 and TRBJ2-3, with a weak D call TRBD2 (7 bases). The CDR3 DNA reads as TGTGCCAGCAGTAAAAGCTGGGGGGGCCAAGATACGCAGTATTTT. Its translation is CASSKSWGGQDTQYF.